This T cell receptor (beta chain) was captured in a study of response to subunit inactivated influenza vaccine. Broader study findings: Each seasonal influenza vaccination, the authors suggested, recruits few new T cells.

MiXCR, run by TCRdb on the RT-PCR reads, gives a single entry per CDR3 protein. The sample includes about 830,000 distinct CDR3 sequences, approximately 17% of them seen just once. Worth noting for this clonotype: What it binds is not known.

This CDR3 is 15 amino acids long. CDR1 is SGHRS, CDR2 YFSETQ, per germline. Deletions cut 7 bases from V and 5 bases from J, with 19 bases between. The sequences come from PBMCs from blood, collected more than 4 days after vaccination. This sequence joins TRBV5-1 and TRBJ2-1; perhaps D is TRBD1 or TRBD2 (6 bases each). The sequence derives from a man aged 50-60 years who received an inactivated influenza vaccine. The CDR3: CASATKGGFHNEQFF. CDR3 DNA sequence: TGCGCCAGCGCCACTAAGGGGGGATTCCACAATGAGCAGTTCTTC.